A single TCR beta chain is shown here with its context. The target antigen is unknown. Germline CDR1 is SNHLY and CDR2 is FYNNEI. CDR3 length: 13 residues. With V trimmed by 6 bases and J by 4 bases, 0 bases remained unmatched. This sample is drawn from a study of ipilimumab plus nivolumab after autologous stem cell transplantation. Study-level points and caveats: Per the authors, repertoire, Treg and microbiota data justify further study.

This table comes from immunoSEQ multiplex PCR, and its TCRdb copy is limited to in-frame clones, with some not included. The data hold about 20,000 clones, with around 74% observed a single time. Starting 14 to 28 days after autologous transplant, ipilimumab 1 mg/kg was given. Patients got 3 mg/kg IV nivolumab weeks 1, 4, 7, 10, then biweekly through week 26. The source was PBMCs, collected in a trial of ipilimumab plus nivolumab as post-transplant consolidation. The chain recombines TRBV2 with TRBJ2-5, with TRBD2 matching 12 bases. The clonotype comes from a male donor with diffuse large B-cell lymphoma. The CDR3 nucleotides read TGTGCCAGCAGGGGACTAGCGGGAGAGACCCAGTACTTC. Translating it yields CASRGLAGETQYF.